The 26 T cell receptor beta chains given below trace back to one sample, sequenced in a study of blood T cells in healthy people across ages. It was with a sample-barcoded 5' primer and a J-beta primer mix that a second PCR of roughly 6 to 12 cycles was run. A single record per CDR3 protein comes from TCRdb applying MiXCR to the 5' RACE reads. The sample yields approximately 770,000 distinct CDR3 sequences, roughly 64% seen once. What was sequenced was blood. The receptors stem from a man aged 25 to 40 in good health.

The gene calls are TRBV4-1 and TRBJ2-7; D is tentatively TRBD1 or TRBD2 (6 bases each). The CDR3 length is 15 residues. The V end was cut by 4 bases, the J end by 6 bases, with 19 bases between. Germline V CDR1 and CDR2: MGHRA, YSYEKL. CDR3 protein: CASSLTHRGPGEQYF. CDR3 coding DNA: TGCGCCAGCAGCCTAACTCACCGGGGGCCGGGCGAGCAGTACTTC.

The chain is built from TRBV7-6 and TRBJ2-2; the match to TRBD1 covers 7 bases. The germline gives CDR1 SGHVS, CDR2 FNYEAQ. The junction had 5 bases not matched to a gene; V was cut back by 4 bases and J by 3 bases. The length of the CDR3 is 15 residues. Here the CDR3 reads CASSYGTADTGELFF. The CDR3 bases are TGTGCCAGCAGCTACGGGACAGCCGACACCGGGGAGCTGTTTTTT.

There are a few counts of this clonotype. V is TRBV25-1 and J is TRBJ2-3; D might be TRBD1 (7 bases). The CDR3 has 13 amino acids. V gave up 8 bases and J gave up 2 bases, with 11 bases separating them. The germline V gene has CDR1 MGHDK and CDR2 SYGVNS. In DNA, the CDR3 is TGTGCCAGCGGGGGGACAGACACAGATACGCAGTATTTT. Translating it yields CASGGTDTDTQYF.

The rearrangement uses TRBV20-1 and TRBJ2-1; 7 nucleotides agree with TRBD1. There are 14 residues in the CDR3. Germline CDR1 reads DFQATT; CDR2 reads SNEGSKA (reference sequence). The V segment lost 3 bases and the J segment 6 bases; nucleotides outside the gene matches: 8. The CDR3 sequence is CSARGQMPINEQFF. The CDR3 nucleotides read TGCAGTGCTAGGGGACAGATGCCTATCAATGAGCAGTTCTTC.

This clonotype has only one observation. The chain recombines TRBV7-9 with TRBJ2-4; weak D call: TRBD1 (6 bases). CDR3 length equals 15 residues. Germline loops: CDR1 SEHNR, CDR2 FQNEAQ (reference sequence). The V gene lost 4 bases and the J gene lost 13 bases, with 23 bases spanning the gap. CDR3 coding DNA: TGTGCCAGCAGCTGGCGACAGGACCCCTACAATGGGCAGTACTTC. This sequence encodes CASSWRQDPYNGQYF. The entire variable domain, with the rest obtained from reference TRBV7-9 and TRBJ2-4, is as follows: DTGVSQNPRHKITKRGQNVTFRCDPISEHNRLYWYRQTLGQGPEFLTYFQNEAQLEKSRLLSDRFSAERPKGSFSTLEIQRTEQGDSAMYLCASSWRQDPYNGQYFGAGTRLSVL.

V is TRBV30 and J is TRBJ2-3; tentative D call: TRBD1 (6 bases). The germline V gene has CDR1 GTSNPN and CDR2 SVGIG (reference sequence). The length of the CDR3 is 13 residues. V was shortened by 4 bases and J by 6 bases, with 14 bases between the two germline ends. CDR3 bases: TGTGCCTGGACACAGGGATTCGAGGATACGCAGTATTTT. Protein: CAWTQGFEDTQYF.

CDR3 loop: CSALQVETQYF. DNA of the CDR3: TGCAGTGCCCTACAGGTGGAGACCCAGTACTTC. The V and J genes are TRBV20-1 and TRBJ2-5, with D possibly matching TRBD1 (5 bases). CDR1 DFQATT and CDR2 SNEGSKA come from the germline V gene (reference sequence). V lost 6 bases, J lost 5 bases, and 10 bases lay in between. This CDR3 contains 11 residues.

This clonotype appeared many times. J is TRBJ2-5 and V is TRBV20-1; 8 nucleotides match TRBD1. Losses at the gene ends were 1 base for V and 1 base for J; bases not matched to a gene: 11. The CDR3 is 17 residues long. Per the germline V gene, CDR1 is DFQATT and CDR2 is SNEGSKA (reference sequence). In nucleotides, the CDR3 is TGCAGTGCTAGAGTTGGGGGACAGGTTTCTATCCAAGAGACCCAGTACTTC. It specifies CSARVGGQVSIQETQYF.

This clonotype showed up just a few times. The CDR3 loop is CATRRTPGNNEQFF. CDR3 sequence (DNA): TGTGCCACCCGACGAACCCCCGGGAACAATGAGCAGTTCTTC. This sequence joins TRBV6-5 and TRBJ2-1; tentatively, D is TRBD2 (5 bases). The CDR3 loop spans 14 amino acids. Germline assignment: CDR1 MNHEY and CDR2 SVGAGI. With 10 bases removed from V and 5 bases from J, the gap between germline ends came to 18 bases.

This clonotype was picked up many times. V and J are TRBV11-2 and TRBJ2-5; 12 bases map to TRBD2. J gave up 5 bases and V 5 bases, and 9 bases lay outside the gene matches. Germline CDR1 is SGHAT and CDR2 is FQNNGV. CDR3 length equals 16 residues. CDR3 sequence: CASSLRTSGEGETQYF. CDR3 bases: TGTGCCAGCAGCCTGAGGACTAGCGGGGAGGGCGAGACCCAGTACTTC. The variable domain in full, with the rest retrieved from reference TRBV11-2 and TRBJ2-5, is EAGVAQSPRYKIIEKRQSVAFWCNPISGHATLYWYQQILGQGPKLLIQFQNNGVVDDSQLPKDRFSAERLKGVDSTLKIQPAKLEDSAVYLCASSLRTSGEGETQYFGPGTRLLVL.

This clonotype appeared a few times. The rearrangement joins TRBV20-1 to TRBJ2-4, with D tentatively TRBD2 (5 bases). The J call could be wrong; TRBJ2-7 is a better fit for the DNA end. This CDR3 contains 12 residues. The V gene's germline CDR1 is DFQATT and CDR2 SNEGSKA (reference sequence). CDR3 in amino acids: CSASPTNYEQYF. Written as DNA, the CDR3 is TGCAGTGCTAGCCCGACTAACTACGAGCAGTACTTC.

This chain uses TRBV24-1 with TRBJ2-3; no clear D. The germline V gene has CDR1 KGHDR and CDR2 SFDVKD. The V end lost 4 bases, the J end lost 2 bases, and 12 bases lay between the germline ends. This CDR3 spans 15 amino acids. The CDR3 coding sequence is TGTGCCACCAGTGACGGTCAGGATGACACAGATACGCAGTATTTT. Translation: CATSDGQDDTDTQYF.

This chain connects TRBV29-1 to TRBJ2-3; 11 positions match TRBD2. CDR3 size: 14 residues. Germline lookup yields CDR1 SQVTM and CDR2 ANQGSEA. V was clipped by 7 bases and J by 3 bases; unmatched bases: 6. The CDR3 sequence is CSAPTSGKTDTQYF. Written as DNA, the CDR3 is TGCAGCGCACCGACTAGCGGGAAGACAGATACGCAGTATTTT.

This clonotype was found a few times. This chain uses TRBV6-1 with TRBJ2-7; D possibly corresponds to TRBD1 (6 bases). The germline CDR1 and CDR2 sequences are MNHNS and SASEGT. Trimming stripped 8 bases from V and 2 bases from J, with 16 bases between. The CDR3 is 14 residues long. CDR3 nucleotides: TGTGCCAGCGTTCGATCCCAGGGGACCTACGAGCAGTACTTC. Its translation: CASVRSQGTYEQYF.

CDR3 protein: CASSPAGGDEQFF. CDR3 in DNA: TGCGCCAGCAGCCCGGCGGGGGGTGATGAGCAGTTCTTC. The chain employs TRBV4-3 and TRBJ2-1, with 8 bases that match TRBD2. Germline V CDR1 and CDR2: LGHNA, YSLEER. V gave up 4 bases and J gave up 8 bases; unmatched junction bases: 4. The CDR3 length is 13 residues.

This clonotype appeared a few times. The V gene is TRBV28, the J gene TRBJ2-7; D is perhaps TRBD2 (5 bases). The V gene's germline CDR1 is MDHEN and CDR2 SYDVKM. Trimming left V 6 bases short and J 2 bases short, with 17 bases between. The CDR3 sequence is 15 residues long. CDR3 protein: CASRSTSFSPYEQYF. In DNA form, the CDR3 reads TGTGCCAGCAGGAGCACTAGTTTTTCCCCCTACGAGCAGTACTTC.

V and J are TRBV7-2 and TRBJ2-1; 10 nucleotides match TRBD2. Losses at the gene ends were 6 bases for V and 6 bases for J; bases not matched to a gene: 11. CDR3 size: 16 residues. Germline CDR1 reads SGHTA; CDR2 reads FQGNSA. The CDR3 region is CASRTGSGGAPNEQFF. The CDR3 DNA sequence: TGTGCCAGCAGAACCGGAAGCGGGGGGGCCCCCAATGAGCAGTTCTTC.

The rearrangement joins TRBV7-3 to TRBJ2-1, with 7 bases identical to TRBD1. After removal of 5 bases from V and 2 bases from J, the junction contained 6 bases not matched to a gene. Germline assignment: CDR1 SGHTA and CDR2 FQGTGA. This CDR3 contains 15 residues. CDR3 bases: TGTGCCAGCAGCAGAACAGGGGACCCCTACAATGAGCAGTTCTTC. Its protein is CASSRTGDPYNEQFF.

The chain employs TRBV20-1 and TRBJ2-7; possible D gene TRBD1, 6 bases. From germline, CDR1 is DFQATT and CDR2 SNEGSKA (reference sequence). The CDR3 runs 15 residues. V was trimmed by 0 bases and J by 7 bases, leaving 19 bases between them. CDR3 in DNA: TGCAGTGCTAGAGATGTCAGGGGACAATACAATGAGCAGTACTTC. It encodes CSARDVRGQYNEQYF.

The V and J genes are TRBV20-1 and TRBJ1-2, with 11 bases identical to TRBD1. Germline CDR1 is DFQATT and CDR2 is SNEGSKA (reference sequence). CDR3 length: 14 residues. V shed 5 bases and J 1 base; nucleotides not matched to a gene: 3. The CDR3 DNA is TGCAGTGCTGCCGGGACAGGGGGTAACTATGGCTACACCTTC. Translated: CSAAGTGGNYGYTF.

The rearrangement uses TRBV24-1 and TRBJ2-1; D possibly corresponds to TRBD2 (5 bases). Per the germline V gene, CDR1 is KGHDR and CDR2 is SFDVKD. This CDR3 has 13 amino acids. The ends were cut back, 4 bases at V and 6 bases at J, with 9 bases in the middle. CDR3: CATSDGVGNEQFF. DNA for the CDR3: TGTGCCACCAGTGACGGGGTGGGCAATGAGCAGTTCTTC.

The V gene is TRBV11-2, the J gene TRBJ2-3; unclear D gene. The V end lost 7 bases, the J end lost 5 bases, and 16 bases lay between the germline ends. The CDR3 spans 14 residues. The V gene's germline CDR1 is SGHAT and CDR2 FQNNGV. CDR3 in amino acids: CASNPETPGDTQYF. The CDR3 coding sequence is TGTGCCAGCAACCCCGAAACCCCAGGAGATACGCAGTATTTT.

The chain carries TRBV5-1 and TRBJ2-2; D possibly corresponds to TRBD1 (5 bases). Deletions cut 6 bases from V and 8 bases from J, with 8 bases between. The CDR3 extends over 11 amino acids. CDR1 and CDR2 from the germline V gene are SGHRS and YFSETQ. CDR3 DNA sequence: TGCGCCAGCACCAGGGATGGGGAGCTGTTTTTT. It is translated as CASTRDGELFF.

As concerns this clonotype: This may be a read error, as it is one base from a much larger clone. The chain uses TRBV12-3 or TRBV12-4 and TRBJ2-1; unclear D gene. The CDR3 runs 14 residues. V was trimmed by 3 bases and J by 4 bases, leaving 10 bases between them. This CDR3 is CASSFANSYNEQFF. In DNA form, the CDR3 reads TGTGCCAGCAGTTTTGCTAACAGTTACAATGAGCAGTTCTTC.

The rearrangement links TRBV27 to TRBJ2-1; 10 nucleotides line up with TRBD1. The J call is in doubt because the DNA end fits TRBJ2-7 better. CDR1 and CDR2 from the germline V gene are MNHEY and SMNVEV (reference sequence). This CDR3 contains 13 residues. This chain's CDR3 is CASSDRGLYEQYF. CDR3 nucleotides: TGTGCCAGCAGCGACAGGGGGCTGTACGAGCAGTACTTC.

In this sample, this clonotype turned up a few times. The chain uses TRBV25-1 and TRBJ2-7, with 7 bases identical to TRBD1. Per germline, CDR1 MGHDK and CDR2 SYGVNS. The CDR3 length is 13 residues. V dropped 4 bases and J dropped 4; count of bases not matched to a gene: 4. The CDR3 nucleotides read TGTGCCAGCAGTGGGACAGGCCTTTACGAGCAGTACTTC. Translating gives CASSGTGLYEQYF.